These 7 T cell receptor beta chains were all obtained from the same sample, sequenced in a study of T cells in Graves' hyperthyroidism and ophthalmopathy. Amplified regions were TCR beta CDR3 sequences from RNA transcripts. Using the HTBI primer set, a first-round RT-PCR was run on the TCR CDR3. A single record per CDR3 protein comes from TCRdb applying MiXCR to the multiplex PCR reads. The repertoire includes more than 300,000 distinct CDR3 sequences, approximately 18% of them detected once, and 30% to 40% sits in the top ten. Sequenced: blood. These receptors came from a woman aged 30 to 39 with Graves' hyperthyroidism that later progressed to Graves' ophthalmopathy.

The chain uses TRBV27 and TRBJ2-3; 14 bases line up with TRBD2. The CDR3 extends over 15 amino acids. The germline CDR1 and CDR2 sequences are MNHEY and SMNVEV (reference sequence). The V segment lost 5 bases and the J segment 6 bases; nucleotides outside the gene matches: 4. CDR3 nucleotide sequence: TGTGCCAGCAGTCCCGGGACTAGCGGGAGTGATACGCAGTATTTT. Protein sequence: CASSPGTSGSDTQYF.

The gene calls are TRBV4-2 and TRBJ2-7, with 8 bases identical to TRBD2. The CDR3 length is 13 residues. V shed 1 base, J shed 5 bases, and the junction held 1 base outside the gene matches. Germline V gene data show CDR1 as LGHNA and CDR2 as YNFKEQ. The CDR3 sequence: CASSQAGGHEQYF. For the CDR3, the DNA is TGTGCCAGCAGCCAAGCGGGGGGGCACGAGCAGTACTTC.

This clonotype was seen ten or more times. The chain employs TRBV9 and TRBJ2-6; D not certain. Per germline, CDR1 SGDLS and CDR2 YYNGEE. CDR3 size: 16 residues. V lost 1 base to trimming and J lost 0 bases, with 8 bases between them. This CDR3 is CASSVNRGSGANVLTF. The CDR3 DNA reads TGTGCCAGCAGCGTAAACAGAGGCTCTGGGGCCAACGTCCTGACTTTC.

The gene calls are TRBV7-9 and TRBJ1-6; the D is unclear. Germline CDR1 and CDR2: SEHNR and FQNEAQ (reference sequence). The germline V and J ends were trimmed by 1 base and 7 bases, with 20 bases remaining between them. The CDR3 is made up of 18 amino acids. CDR3 DNA sequence: TGTGCCAGCAGCTTAGTCCTCCCGGCACTGGCGGGGAATTCACCCCTCCACTTT. It yields the protein CASSLVLPALAGNSPLHF.

This clonotype was counted many times. The chain joins TRBV2 to TRBJ1-1; tentatively, D is TRBD1 (5 bases). Germline V gives CDR1 SNHLY, CDR2 FYNNEI. V was pared by 7 bases and J by 6 bases, with 18 bases between. The CDR3 has 14 residues. CDR3 in amino acids: CASTKVRDSPEAFF. CDR3 in DNA: TGTGCCAGCACTAAAGTCAGGGACTCACCTGAAGCTTTCTTT. Looking up the rest from reference TRBV2 and TRBJ1-1 gives the full variable domain: EPEVTQTPSHQVTQMGQEVILRCVPISNHLYFYWYRQILGQKVEFLVSFYNNEISEKSEIFDDQFSVERPDGSNFTLKIRSTKLEDSAMYFCASTKVRDSPEAFFGQGTRLTVV.

The chain employs TRBV19 and TRBJ2-1, with D possibly matching TRBD2 (7 bases). With 4 bases removed from V and 6 bases from J, the gap between germline ends came to 19 bases. CDR3 length: 16 amino acids. The germline V gene has CDR1 LNHDA and CDR2 SQIVND (reference sequence). Here the CDR3 DNA reads TGTGCCAGTAGTACAATAAACGGACTAGGGGGCAATGAGCAGTTCTTC. Protein: CASSTINGLGGNEQFF.

Concerning this clonotype: A much larger clone differs from this one at a single base, so this may be a read error. The chain employs TRBV28 and TRBJ2-1; D ambiguous. The better agreement between TRBJ2-7 and the DNA end casts doubt on the J call. The CDR3 covers 11 residues. Germline V CDR1 and CDR2: MDHEN, SYDVKM. The CDR3 reads CASDTYNEQYF. In nucleotides, the CDR3 is TGTGCCAGTGACACCTACAATGAGCAGTACTTC.